This is a list of T cell receptor beta chains from one sample in a study of spatial heterogeneity in lung cancer. MiXCR was run by TCRdb on the 5' RACE reads, yielding one entry per CDR3 protein. Of some 11,000 distinct CDR3 sequences in the sample, around a quarter were seen once. The sample in question was PBMCs, obtained at surgery. The receptors originated from a female donor with early-stage non-small cell lung cancer. Both conserved end residues are part of each CDR3. A D gene is named only where the DNA matches it firmly. Clone size is stated in some rows and not others, as once, few, many or a class when expanded.

clone size	V gene	D gene	J gene	CDR3 DNA	CDR3 protein
.	TRBV9	.	TRBJ2-7	TGTGCCAGCAGCTCCCGACGGAGCTCCTACGAGCAGTACTTC	CASSSRRSSYEQYF
medium-sized	TRBV9	.	TRBJ2-3	TGTGCCAGCAGCGTAGGGGGAGCAGATACGCAGTATTTT	CASSVGGADTQYF
medium-sized	TRBV7-9	.	TRBJ2-1	TGTGCCAGCAGTTCGGGGAGGACAGGAAACTACAATGAGCAGTTCTTC	CASSSGRTGNYNEQFF
many	TRBV28	TRBD1	TRBJ1-5	TGTGCCAGCAAACAGGGGGATCAGCCCCAGCATTTT	CASKQGDQPQHF
.	TRBV11-2	TRBD2	TRBJ2-7	TGTGCCAGCAGCTTAAGACTAGCGTATACCTACGAGCAGTACTTC	CASSLRLAYTYEQYF
few	TRBV7-9	TRBD2	TRBJ2-3	TGTGCCAGCAGCAAATCCGGGACTAGCAAGAGTACAGATACGCAGTATTTT	CASSKSGTSKSTDTQYF
.	TRBV27	.	TRBJ1-4	TGTGCCAGCAGTTCGCAGGGTGTGGATGAAAAACTGTTTTTT	CASSSQGVDEKLFF
.	TRBV7-8	.	TRBJ1-4	TGTGCCAGCAGCCCTCGAGGGGAGGGGAATGAAAAACTGTTTTTT	CASSPRGEGNEKLFF
.	TRBV27	.	TRBJ2-7	TGTGCCAGCAGCTCCCCGTCCGGGACGAGCTTACAGTACTTC	CASSSPSGTSLQYF
few	TRBV3-1	TRBD1	TRBJ1-5	TGTGCCAGCAGCCAAGACCCCCCCACAGGGGATGTCCAGCCCCAGCATTTT	CASSQDPPTGDVQPQHF
.	TRBV5-5	.	TRBJ1-1	TGTGCCAGCAGCTCCGAGTCGGGTTCGTTGAACACTGAAGCTTTCTTT	CASSSESGSLNTEAFF
.	TRBV28	.	TRBJ2-5	TGTGCCAGCAGTCCTTCTTTAGGGGAAGAGACCCAGTACTTC	CASSPSLGEETQYF
.	TRBV5-1	.	TRBJ2-2	TGCGCCAGCAGCTTGGGAGTAACCGGGGAGCTGTTTTTT	CASSLGVTGELFF
many	TRBV6-2/TRBV6-3	.	TRBJ1-5	TGTGCCAGCAGTTACGGGGGGACAAGCAATCAGCCCCAGCATTTT	CASSYGGTSNQPQHF
.	TRBV6-6	TRBD1	TRBJ1-1	TGTGCCAGCACCATGGACAGGCTCCACACTGAAGCTTTCTTT	CASTMDRLHTEAFF
few	TRBV5-1	TRBD1	TRBJ1-4	TGCGCCAGCAGCTTCGGACAGGGTATGGTTGAAAAACTGTTTTTT	CASSFGQGMVEKLFF
medium-sized	TRBV28	.	TRBJ1-1	TGTGCCAGCACCCTTCGGAGGACCCCGAACACTGAAGCTTTCTTT	CASTLRRTPNTEAFF
medium-sized	TRBV12-3/TRBV12-4	TRBD1	TRBJ1-2	TGTGCCAGCAGCCGCCGGGACAGGGGTCGTGGCTACACCTTC	CASSRRDRGRGYTF
few	TRBV7-8	.	TRBJ2-7	TGTGCCAGCAGCTCACAGGTGAATACCTACGAGCAGTACTTC	CASSSQVNTYEQYF
.	TRBV12-3/TRBV12-4	.	TRBJ1-5	TGTGCCAGCAGTCGAAATACAGGGCCCCAGCATTTT	CASSRNTGPQHF
few	TRBV5-1	TRBD2	TRBJ2-1	TGCGCCAGCAGCTTGGCTACAACTAGCGGGACCTACAATGAGCAGTTCTTC	CASSLATTSGTYNEQFF
.	TRBV28	TRBD1	TRBJ1-5	TGTGCCAGCACCACAGGGGCCAATCAGCCCCAGCATTTT	CASTTGANQPQHF
few	TRBV18	TRBD1	TRBJ1-1	TGTGCCAGCTCTGCCGGACAGGGGATAACTGAAGCTTTCTTT	CASSAGQGITEAFF
.	TRBV27	.	TRBJ2-5	TGTGCCAGCAGTTTGGGGCAAGGGACCCAGTACTTC	CASSLGQGTQYF